A selection of T cell receptor beta chains follows, all from one sample in a study of CD8 T cells in Susac syndrome. TCRdb reprocessed the immunoSEQ multiplex PCR reads with MiXCR, giving one entry per CDR3 protein. Counted here are 150,000 to 200,000 distinct CDR3 sequences, about 90% occurring once; the ten biggest clones make up approximately 0.082%. Sequenced material: CD4+ T cells from PBMCs. Receptor source: a human donor in good health. The CDR3 runs from the conserved cysteine through the conserved F or W. The D gene is left open where the match is weak. Expanded clones are given a class, and other clones once, few, many or no size at all.

D gene: -; V gene: TRBV6-1; J gene: TRBJ1-5; clone size: -; CDR3 DNA: TGTGCCAGCAGTCCCAAACCAGGGGCGGGGGATCAGCCCCAGCATTTT; CDR3 protein: CASSPKPGAGDQPQHF
D gene: TRBD2; V gene: TRBV7-2; J gene: TRBJ2-4; clone size: -; CDR3 DNA: TGTGCCAGCCACTCGGGACTAGCGGGAGAGGTTCAGTACTTC; CDR3 protein: CASHSGLAGEVQYF
D gene: TRBD1; V gene: TRBV10-3; J gene: TRBJ1-1; clone size: -; CDR3 DNA: TGTGCCATCAGTGAGTCGACAGGGGAAATAGCTTTCTTT; CDR3 protein: CAISESTGEIAFF
D gene: TRBD1; V gene: TRBV9; J gene: TRBJ2-1; clone size: -; CDR3 DNA: TGTGCCAGCAGCGTAGCCCCTCCCGGGACAGATTTATACAATGAGCAGTTCTTC; CDR3 protein: CASSVAPPGTDLYNEQFF
D gene: -; V gene: TRBV7-9; J gene: TRBJ1-4; clone size: -; CDR3 DNA: TGTGCCAGCAGCTTAGGATTGGTTCAACTTAATGAAAAACTGTTTTTT; CDR3 protein: CASSLGLVQLNEKLFF
D gene: -; V gene: TRBV29-1; J gene: TRBJ2-1; clone size: -; CDR3 DNA: TGCAGCGTTGAAGAAGGAGGGAGGATCGACAATGAGCAGTTCTTC; CDR3 protein: CSVEEGGRIDNEQFF
D gene: TRBD2; V gene: TRBV5-6; J gene: TRBJ2-3; clone size: -; CDR3 DNA: TGTGCCAGCAGCGGTAGCGGGAGCGCAGATACGCAGTATTTT; CDR3 protein: CASSGSGSADTQYF
D gene: TRBD2; V gene: TRBV3-1; J gene: TRBJ2-1; clone size: -; CDR3 DNA: TGTGCCAGCAGCTCCCAGCGGGGGAGCTCCTACAATGAGCAGTTCTTC; CDR3 protein: CASSSQRGSSYNEQFF
D gene: TRBD2; V gene: TRBV5-1; J gene: TRBJ2-1; clone size: -; CDR3 DNA: TGCGCCAGCAGCCCGCTCGGCGGGAGCGGGGGCTACTTATACAATGAGCAGTTCTTC; CDR3 protein: CASSPLGGSGGYLYNEQFF
D gene: -; V gene: TRBV6-1; J gene: TRBJ2-5; clone size: -; CDR3 DNA: TGTGCCAGCAAGGCGGGTGAAGAGACCCAGTACTTC; CDR3 protein: CASKAGEETQYF
D gene: -; V gene: TRBV7-2; J gene: TRBJ2-5; clone size: -; CDR3 DNA: TGTGCCAGCAGCTTAGTATGGGGTTCCCAAGAGACCCAGTACTTC; CDR3 protein: CASSLVWGSQETQYF
D gene: -; V gene: TRBV25-1; J gene: TRBJ2-7; clone size: once; CDR3 DNA: TGTGCCACCGCACGCAACTACGAGCAGTACTTC; CDR3 protein: CATARNYEQYF
D gene: -; V gene: TRBV9; J gene: TRBJ1-2; clone size: -; CDR3 DNA: TGTGCCAGCAGCGACGACTATGGCTACACCTTC; CDR3 protein: CASSDDYGYTF
D gene: -; V gene: TRBV6-2/TRBV6-3; J gene: TRBJ1-1; clone size: -; CDR3 DNA: TGTGCCATCAGGTCGCAGGAGAACACTGAAGCTTTCTTT; CDR3 protein: CAIRSQENTEAFF
D gene: -; V gene: TRBV20-1; J gene: TRBJ2-4; clone size: once; CDR3 DNA: TGCAGTGCTATACCCGGTGGTGCTGCCAAAAACATTCAGTACTTC; CDR3 protein: CSAIPGGAAKNIQYF
D gene: -; V gene: TRBV7-6; J gene: TRBJ2-7; clone size: -; CDR3 DNA: TGTGCCAGCAGCAAAAACGTACAGGTGGGCTACGAGCAGTACTTC; CDR3 protein: CASSKNVQVGYEQYF
D gene: TRBD2; V gene: TRBV7-6; J gene: TRBJ2-1; clone size: -; CDR3 DNA: TGTGCCAGCAGCTTAGACCGGACTAGCGGGAGAGGCGAGCAGTTCTTC; CDR3 protein: CASSLDRTSGRGEQFF